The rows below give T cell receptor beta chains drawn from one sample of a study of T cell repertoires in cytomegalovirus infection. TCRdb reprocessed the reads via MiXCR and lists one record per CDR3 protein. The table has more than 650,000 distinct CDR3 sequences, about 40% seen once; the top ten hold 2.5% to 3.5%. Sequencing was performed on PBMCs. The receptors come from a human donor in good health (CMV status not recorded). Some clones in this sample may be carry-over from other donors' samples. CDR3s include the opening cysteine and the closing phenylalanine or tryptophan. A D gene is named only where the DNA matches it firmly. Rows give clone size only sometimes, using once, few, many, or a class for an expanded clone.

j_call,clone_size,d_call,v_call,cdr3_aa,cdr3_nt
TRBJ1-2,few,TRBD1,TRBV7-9,CASSSQGGANYGYTF,TGTGCCAGCAGCTCACAGGGGGGAGCTAACTATGGCTACACCTTC
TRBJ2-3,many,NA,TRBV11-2,CASSFGSVSTDTQYF,TGTGCCAGCAGCTTTGGGTCCGTTAGCACAGATACGCAGTATTTT
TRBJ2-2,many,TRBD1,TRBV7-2,CASTKPGTGYTGELFF,TGTGCCAGCACTAAGCCTGGGACAGGCTACACCGGGGAGCTGTTTTTT
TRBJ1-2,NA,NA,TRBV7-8,CASSLGGRTNYGYTF,TGTGCCAGCAGCTTAGGGGGAAGGACTAACTATGGCTACACCTTC
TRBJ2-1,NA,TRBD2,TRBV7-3,CASSPSGNQHNEQFF,TGTGCCAGCAGCCCAAGCGGGAACCAGCACAATGAGCAGTTCTTC
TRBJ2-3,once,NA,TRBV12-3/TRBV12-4,CASSLLSLEFQDTQSF,TGTGCCAGCAGTTTGTTATCACTAGAGTTTCAGGATACGCAGTCTTTT
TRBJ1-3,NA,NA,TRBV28,CASSSGARGGNTIYF,TGTGCCAGCAGTTCGGGGGCCCGGGGGGGAAACACCATATATTTT
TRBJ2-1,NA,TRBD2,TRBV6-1,CASSEAGTSGSSSYNEQFF,TGTGCCAGCAGTGAAGCCGGGACTAGCGGGTCTAGCTCCTACAATGAGCAGTTCTTC
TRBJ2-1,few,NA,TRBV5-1,CASSLESPAYNEQFF,TGCGCCAGCAGCTTGGAATCGCCCGCCTACAATGAGCAGTTCTTC
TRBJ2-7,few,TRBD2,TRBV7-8,CASSSGSSGRPPWGSYEQYF,TGTGCCAGCAGCTCGGGTTCTAGCGGGAGGCCACCTTGGGGCTCCTACGAGCAGTACTTC
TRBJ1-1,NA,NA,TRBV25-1,CASSDLGTEAFF,TGTGCCAGCAGTGACCTAGGCACTGAAGCTTTCTTT
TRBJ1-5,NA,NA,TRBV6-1,CASSEPGGFSNQPQHF,TGTGCCAGCAGTGAACCGGGAGGGTTTAGCAATCAGCCCCAGCATTTT
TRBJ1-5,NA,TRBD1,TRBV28,CASSLVPGGAYSNQPQHF,TGTGCCAGCAGTTTGGTCCCAGGGGGCGCATATAGCAATCAGCCCCAGCATTTT
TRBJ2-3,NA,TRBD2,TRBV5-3,CASSLGGLTDTQYF,TGTGCCAGCAGCTTGGGAGGGCTTACAGATACGCAGTATTTT